The 32 T cell receptor beta chains presented below share a single source sample, sequenced in a study of response to subunit inactivated influenza vaccine. TCRdb used MiXCR to reprocess the RT-PCR reads, holding one entry per CDR3 protein. The sample lists about 780,000 distinct CDR3 sequences, approximately 17% seen once, with roughly 10% in the top ten. The sequencing here drew on PBMCs from blood, taken 4 to 6 days after vaccination. The receptors here all came from a man over 45 who received an inactivated influenza vaccine.

This clonotype was detected a few times. This chain connects TRBV20-1 to TRBJ2-1; a weak D match, TRBD2 (5 bases). V was clipped by 5 bases and J by 8 bases, with 25 bases between them. The CDR3 spans 16 residues. Germline CDR1 DFQATT, CDR2 SNEGSKA (reference sequence). CDR3 region: CSASPDYLPSFDEQFF. CDR3 DNA: TGCAGTGCTTCACCCGACTACCTCCCCTCGTTCGATGAGCAGTTCTTC.

V gene TRBV19 combines with J gene TRBJ1-2, with D tentatively TRBD1 (6 bases). This CDR3 is built from 13 residues. Germline V gives CDR1 LNHDA, CDR2 SQIVND (reference sequence). The germline V and J ends were trimmed by 5 bases and 8 bases, with 15 bases remaining between them. Written as DNA, the CDR3 is TGTGCCAGTAGTCCCCGGACGGGGGCCGGCTACACCTTC. Amino acids: CASSPRTGAGYTF.

This chain joins TRBV28 and TRBJ2-7; a possible D gene is TRBD2 (6 bases). V lost 5 bases, J lost 3 bases, and 17 bases lay in between. Germline V lookup: CDR1 MDHEN, CDR2 SYDVKM. This CDR3 contains 15 residues. The CDR3 sequence: CASSPFGGFGYEQYF. The CDR3 region has the DNA TGTGCCAGCAGTCCCTTTGGGGGGTTCGGCTACGAGCAGTACTTC.

This clonotype was seen at least ten times. The V call is TRBV20-1, the J call TRBJ2-7, with 7 nucleotides matching TRBD1. Losses at the gene ends were 1 base for V and 2 bases for J; bases not matched to a gene: 8. CDR1 is DFQATT, CDR2 SNEGSKA, per germline (reference sequence). CDR3 length: 15 residues. The CDR3 region is CSARVEQGIPYEQYF. The CDR3 nucleotides are TGCAGTGCTAGAGTCGAACAGGGGATCCCCTACGAGCAGTACTTC.

V and J are TRBV20-1 and TRBJ2-7, with 11 bases identical to TRBD2. CDR3 length: 16 amino acids. Germline assignment: CDR1 DFQATT and CDR2 SNEGSKA (reference sequence). V gave up 1 base and J gave up 1 base; unmatched junction bases: 6. CDR3 loop: CSARGGLAGGSYEQYF. The CDR3 DNA is TGCAGTGCTAGAGGGGGGCTAGCGGGAGGTTCCTACGAGCAGTACTTC.

This clonotype showed up just a few times. J is TRBJ2-1 and V is TRBV4-1; the D is unclear. The germline CDR1 and CDR2 sequences are MGHRA and YSYEKL. CDR3 length: 13 residues. Trimming took 1 base from V and 4 from J, leaving 5 bases between them. Written as DNA, the CDR3 is TGCGCCAGCAGCCAAGGGGAATACAATGAGCAGTTCTTC. Residues: CASSQGEYNEQFF.

In its sample, this clonotype was seen a few times. The V gene is TRBV7-2, the J gene TRBJ1-2; 10 bases line up with TRBD1. Germline trimming cut 1 base from V and 4 bases from J; bases unmatched to any gene: 6. Germline CDR1 SGHTA, CDR2 FQGNSA. The CDR3 has 16 amino acids. CDR3 coding DNA: TGTGCCAGCAGCTTAGGGGGACAGGGGAGTTCCTATGGCTACACCTTC. Amino acids: CASSLGGQGSSYGYTF.

This clonotype has more than one count but fewer than ten. The chain employs TRBV29-1 and TRBJ2-7; 13 nucleotides match TRBD2. This CDR3 is built from 16 residues. Trimming took 1 base from V and 3 from J; bases not matched to a gene: 6. Germline V gene lookup returns CDR1 SQVTM and CDR2 ANQGSEA. The CDR3 protein is CSVEGRTSGGLYEQYF. CDR3 DNA: TGCAGCGTTGAAGGCAGGACTAGCGGGGGCCTCTACGAGCAGTACTTC.

The chain couples TRBV24-1 to TRBJ2-7, with TRBD1 identical over 7 bases. Germline V gene lookup returns CDR1 KGHDR and CDR2 SFDVKD. Trimming took 5 bases from V and 3 from J; bases not matched to a gene: 9. This CDR3 is built from 15 residues. This CDR3 reads CATSGGQTGSYEQYF. For the CDR3, the DNA is TGTGCCACCAGTGGGGGGCAGACAGGGAGCTACGAGCAGTACTTC.

This chain uses TRBV5-1 with TRBJ2-1; weak D call: TRBD2 (5 bases). The CDR3 is 16 amino acids. Germline CDR1 reads SGHRS; CDR2 reads YFSETQ. Between the trimmed V and J ends, which lost 5 bases and 0 bases, there was a span of 15 bases. The CDR3 DNA is TGCGCCAGCAGTTCCGACTATGGGGACTCCTACAATGAGCAGTTCTTC. Translated, it gives CASSSDYGDSYNEQFF.

Notes on this clonotype: Its ends do not fully match the called genes, so a read error is possible. The chain links TRBV11-1 to TRBJ2-1; 12 nucleotides match TRBD2. Germline lookup yields CDR1 SGHAT and CDR2 FQDESV (reference sequence). This CDR3 is 15 amino acids long. The DNA of the CDR3 is TGTGCCAGCAGTCGAACTAGCGGGAGGAACAATGAGCATTTCTTC. This translates into CASSRTSGRNNEHFF.

This clonotype has more than one count but fewer than ten. This CDR3 is CSARDLGQPNSPLHF. The CDR3 coding sequence is TGCAGTGCTAGAGATCTCGGCCAGCCAAACTCACCCCTCCACTTT. V gene TRBV20-1 combines with J gene TRBJ1-6; D gene uncertain. Deletions cut 0 bases from V and 10 bases from J, with 16 bases between. Germline V gives CDR1 DFQATT, CDR2 SNEGSKA (reference sequence). This CDR3 comprises 15 residues.

The CDR3 loop reads CASSQTSGTSTDTQYF. In DNA form, the CDR3 reads TGTGCCAGCAGCCAAACTAGCGGTACTAGCACAGATACGCAGTATTTT. The gene calls are TRBV28 and TRBJ2-3, with 8 bases lining up with TRBD2. Germline values: CDR1 MDHEN, CDR2 SYDVKM. The ends lost 6 bases at V and 0 bases at J; junction bases unmatched: 8. The CDR3 length is 16 residues.

The sample holds many counts of this clonotype. This chain joins TRBV12-3 or TRBV12-4 and TRBJ2-3; 10 nucleotides agree with TRBD2. The V and J ends lost 5 bases and 2 bases, in that order; junction bases with no gene match: 4. The length of the CDR3 is 15 residues. CDR3 nucleotide sequence: TGTGCCAGCAGTAACCTAGCGGGAGCCACAGATACGCAGTATTTT. It specifies CASSNLAGATDTQYF.

The chain uses TRBV10-3 and TRBJ1-3; 7 nucleotides line up with TRBD1. There are 14 residues in the CDR3. The germline CDR1 and CDR2 sequences are ENHRY and SYGVKD. With V trimmed by 6 bases and J by 0 bases, 2 bases remained unmatched. CDR3 in amino acids: CAISGDSSGNTIYF. Here the CDR3 DNA reads TGTGCCATCAGCGGGGACAGCTCTGGAAACACCATATATTTT.

The table lists this clonotype with a few counts. V usage is TRBV4-3 and J usage is TRBJ2-3; 7 nucleotides agree with TRBD2. CDR1 is LGHNA, CDR2 YSLEER, per germline. The V and J ends lost 0 bases and 5 bases, in that order; junction bases with no gene match: 5. The CDR3 is made up of 15 amino acids. The CDR3: CASSQDRGVGDTQYF. The CDR3 DNA sequence: TGCGCCAGCAGCCAAGATCGGGGGGTGGGAGATACGCAGTATTTT.

This clonotype was seen many times. This chain uses TRBV20-1 with TRBJ2-1, with 15 nucleotides matching TRBD2. Germline CDR1 reads DFQATT; CDR2 reads SNEGSKA (reference sequence). Trimming took 3 bases from V and 9 from J; bases not matched to a gene: 6. The CDR3 sequence is 15 residues long. CDR3 sequence reads: CSARNPGLAGGEQFF. The CDR3 bases are TGCAGTGCTAGGAACCCGGGACTAGCGGGAGGTGAGCAGTTCTTC.

In DNA form, the CDR3 reads TGTGCCATCAGTGAGCCGACATCCAAAAACATTCAGTACTTC. Translated, it gives CAISEPTSKNIQYF. The rearrangement joins TRBV10-3 to TRBJ2-4; D unresolved. The CDR3 loop spans 14 amino acids. The ends were cut back, 2 bases at V and 2 bases at J, with 7 bases in the middle. Germline loops: CDR1 ENHRY, CDR2 SYGVKD.

V is TRBV12-3 or TRBV12-4 and J is TRBJ2-7; D unresolved. The length of the CDR3 is 12 residues. Trimming took off 3 bases at V and 4 bases at J, with 7 bases between the two ends. In DNA, the CDR3 is TGTGCCAGCAGTTTGGTCTGGTACGAGCAGTACTTC. Translated, it gives CASSLVWYEQYF.

This clonotype was counted only a few times. The chain is built from TRBV7-2 and TRBJ2-1, with 14 bases matching TRBD2. With V trimmed by 0 bases and J by 10 bases, 8 bases remained unmatched. This CDR3 contains 17 residues. The germline V gene has CDR1 SGHTA and CDR2 FQGNSA. The CDR3 is CASSLAGTSGSRGEQFF. The CDR3 nucleotides are TGTGCCAGCAGCTTAGCCGGGACTAGCGGGAGTAGAGGGGAGCAGTTCTTC.

V usage is TRBV7-8 and J usage is TRBJ2-1; possible D gene TRBD2, 5 bases. Trimming took off 4 bases at V and 7 bases at J, with 17 bases between the two ends. Per the germline V gene, CDR1 is SGHVS and CDR2 is FQNEAQ. This CDR3 comprises 15 residues. The CDR3 coding sequence is TGTGCCAGCAGCTCCACCGACGGGTCGGGGAATGAGCAGTTCTTC. This codes for CASSSTDGSGNEQFF.

The V gene is TRBV20-1, the J gene TRBJ1-1, with a tentative D call TRBD1 (5 bases). This CDR3 is 14 amino acids long. V lost 1 base, J lost 1 base, and 10 bases lay in between. Germline loops: CDR1 DFQATT, CDR2 SNEGSKA (reference sequence). DNA for the CDR3: TGCAGTGCTAGAGCGGGGGAACAGAACACTGAAGCTTTCTTT. Residues: CSARAGEQNTEAFF.

The chain employs TRBV29-1 and TRBJ2-7; 8 nucleotides align to TRBD1. This CDR3 has 15 residues. Germline-derived CDR1 and CDR2 are SQVTM and ANQGSEA. Unmatched junction bases numbered 8, after V lost 3 bases and J lost 1 base. The chain's CDR3 is CSVDMGRGPSYEQYF. CDR3 nucleotides: TGCAGCGTTGATATGGGCAGGGGGCCGTCCTACGAGCAGTACTTC.

This clonotype was picked up a small number of times. The chain links TRBV29-1 to TRBJ2-3; 8 bases match TRBD2. V was pared by 6 bases and J by 4 bases, with 6 bases of the junction left unmatched. The CDR3 is made up of 13 amino acids. Germline loops: CDR1 SQVTM, CDR2 ANQGSEA. In nucleotides, the CDR3 is TGCAGCGTACGACTAGCGATAGCAGATACGCAGTATTTT. It is translated as CSVRLAIADTQYF.

This clonotype was seen just once. The V and J genes are TRBV7-8 and TRBJ1-4; maybe TRBD1 (5 bases). Looked up from germline, CDR1 is SGHVS and CDR2 is FQNEAQ. The V and J ends lost 5 bases and 4 bases respectively, with 14 bases between them. This CDR3 is 15 amino acids long. The chain's CDR3 is CASSKQGVINEKLFF. In nucleotides, the CDR3 is TGTGCCAGCAGCAAGCAAGGGGTCATTAATGAAAAACTGTTTTTT.

A few counts support this clonotype. The chain joins TRBV27 to TRBJ2-2; maybe TRBD2 (5 bases). This CDR3 spans 14 amino acids. Germline-derived CDR1 and CDR2 are MNHEY and SMNVEV (reference sequence). The V end was cut by 6 bases, the J end by 6 bases, with 14 bases between. The CDR3 nucleotides are TGTGCCAGCAGCCCTTCCCACGGGGCCGGGGAGCTGTTTTTT. It encodes CASSPSHGAGELFF.

Many counts were recorded for this clonotype. V is TRBV4-2 and J is TRBJ2-5; 12 nucleotides agree with TRBD2. CDR3 length: 17 amino acids. The V gene's germline CDR1 is LGHNA and CDR2 YNFKEQ. V shed 0 bases and J 5 bases; nucleotides not matched to a gene: 7. CDR3 in DNA: TGTGCCAGCAGCCAAGAAGTGTCTAGCGGGGGGGTGGAGACCCAGTACTTC. It translates to CASSQEVSSGGVETQYF.

The chain recombines TRBV4-2 with TRBJ2-3, with TRBD2 matching over 14 bases. The germline V gene has CDR1 LGHNA and CDR2 YNFKEQ. Trimming at V came to 0 bases and at J to 1 base, leaving 12 bases not matched to a gene. The CDR3 runs 21 residues. CDR3 amino acids: CASSQDPTSGRAYVGTDTQYF. The CDR3 DNA is TGTGCCAGCAGCCAAGACCCGACTAGCGGGAGGGCCTACGTCGGCACAGATACGCAGTATTTT.

This clonotype appeared a few times. V is TRBV20-1 and J is TRBJ1-2; 8 nucleotides line up with TRBD1. The CDR3 spans 13 residues. Trimming removed 3 bases from V and 5 bases from J; junction bases left unmatched: 5. CDR1 is DFQATT, CDR2 SNEGSKA, per germline (reference sequence). DNA for the CDR3: TGCAGTGCTAGTGCGGGACAGGTATATGGCTACACCTTC. Translated: CSASAGQVYGYTF.

This clonotype has a count of ten or more. The V call is TRBV7-9, the J call TRBJ1-2, with D unresolved. The CDR3 length is 15 residues. Trimming cost V 5 bases and J 4 bases, with 17 bases left between them. Germline-derived CDR1 and CDR2 are SEHNR and FQNEAQ (reference sequence). CDR3 in amino acids: CASSLTSGLSYGYTF. CDR3 DNA sequence: TGTGCCAGCAGCCTTACGTCCGGGTTGAGCTATGGCTACACCTTC.

This clonotype occurred a few times. The chain recombines TRBV20-1 with TRBJ1-2; TRBD1 agrees at 11 bases. The V gene end was trimmed by 4 bases and the J gene end by 7 bases; junction bases not matched to a gene: 5. The CDR3 runs 13 residues. Germline V lookup: CDR1 DFQATT, CDR2 SNEGSKA (reference sequence). CDR3 sequence (DNA): TGCAGTGCTACACGGGACAGGGGGGTTGGCTACACCTTC. Translation gives CSATRDRGVGYTF.

This clonotype has just a few counts. Written as DNA, the CDR3 is TGTGCCAGCAGTTCCGGACCGCTTAGGGCCAACGTCCTGACTTTC. It yields the protein CASSSGPLRANVLTF. V is TRBV6-2 or TRBV6-3 and J is TRBJ2-6, with D unresolved. V lost 4 bases and J 5 bases, leaving 12 bases between the germline ends. The CDR3 is 15 amino acids. Germline CDR1 reads MNHEY; CDR2 reads SVGEGT.